This TCR beta chain emerged from a study of blood T cell repertoires in COVID-19. Study information: Some COVID-19 samples were acute and others convalescent; all came from the United States, Italy and Spain.

Profiled with immunoSEQ multiplex PCR; TCRdb holds only in-frame clones, not every one. The repertoire consists of 100,000 to 150,000 clones, with 86% occurring once and the leading ten covering roughly 2.2%. Individuals drawn from some 25 US areas were about 18 to 95 years old. Cohorts were assigned according to the clinical history that participants reported. V was pared by 2 bases and J by 2 bases, with 9 bases between. CDR1 and CDR2 (germline): ENHRY, SYGVKD. The CDR3 totals 14 residues. The J gene is TRBJ1-1, the V gene TRBV10-3, with D perhaps matching TRBD1 (6 bases). Sequencing was done on a sample of PBMCs or T cells enriched from blood (not recorded which). The receptor was derived from a woman in her forties or fifties who had recovered from COVID-19. In DNA, the CDR3 is TGTGCCATCAGTGAGAGGGACACCAACACTGAAGCTTTCTTT. Translated, it gives CAISERDTNTEAFF.